One sample yielded the 32 T cell receptor beta chains listed below, sequenced in a study of cytomegalovirus exposure and HLA in healthy donors. Use of 60 Vbeta and 13 Jbeta primers characterized the PCR. The protocol was immunoSEQ multiplex PCR, while the TCRdb copy is restricted to in-frame clones and leaves out a portion. The sample yields about 96,000 clones, over 75% seen once. The sample comprised PBMCs. The receptors derive from a man between 50 and 59 years old in good health and CMV-seropositive.

As regards this clone: Its ends do not fully match the called genes, so a read error is possible. The rearrangement joins TRBV7-9 to TRBJ2-7, with TRBD1 matching 12 bases. There are 17 residues in the CDR3. CDR1 and CDR2 from the germline V gene are SEHNR and FQNEAQ (reference sequence). The CDR3 coding sequence is TGTTCCAGCAGCCGTGGGACAGGGGGCCCGAGGTCCTACGAGCAGTACTTC. As protein: CSSSRGTGGPRSYEQYF.

The chain recombines TRBV7-2 with TRBJ2-5, with TRBD2 identical over 8 bases. The end of the DNA fits TRBJ2-7 better, so the J call may be wrong. This CDR3 is 15 amino acids long. CDR1 is SGHTA, CDR2 FQGNSA, per germline. The CDR3 region is CASSLVAGPSYEQYF. The DNA of the CDR3 is TGTGCCAGCAGCTTAGTAGCGGGGCCCTCCTACGAGCAGTACTTC.

The chain combines TRBV5-1 with TRBJ2-3; 7 bases match TRBD1. The CDR3 runs 16 residues. With 0 bases clipped from V and 2 bases from J, the junction kept 6 bases outside the gene matches. Germline-derived CDR1 and CDR2 are SGHRS and YFSETQ. CDR3: CASSLGGTAITDTQYF. The CDR3 DNA sequence: TGCGCCAGCAGCTTGGGAGGGACAGCCATCACAGATACGCAGTATTTT.

CDR3 sequence reads: CASSLAQGEAFF. The CDR3 DNA follows: TGCGCCAGCAGCTTGGCCCAGGGTGAAGCTTTCTTT. The V call is TRBV5-1, the J call TRBJ1-1; maybe TRBD1 (5 bases). Trimming removed 0 bases at V and 7 bases at J, with 7 bases between. In germline, CDR1 is SGHRS, CDR2 YFSETQ. The CDR3 extends over 12 amino acids.

The V call is TRBV19, the J call TRBJ1-6; possible D gene TRBD1, 6 bases. Trimming cost V 4 bases and J 9 bases, with 19 bases left between them. The germline gives CDR1 LNHDA, CDR2 SQIVND (reference sequence). CDR3 size: 16 residues. The CDR3 sequence: CASSKMPGQRGSPLHF. CDR3 nucleotides: TGTGCCAGTAGTAAAATGCCGGGACAACGGGGTTCACCCCTCCACTTT.

The CDR3 DNA reads as TGTGCCAGCAGCTTAGCCGGGACAGGAAACACAGATACGCAGTATTTT. Translated: CASSLAGTGNTDTQYF. The chain employs TRBV7-2 and TRBJ2-3, with 8 bases identical to TRBD1. V gave up 0 bases and J gave up 2 bases; unmatched junction bases: 4. Germline CDR1 is SGHTA and CDR2 is FQGNSA. The CDR3 contains 16 residues.

V gene TRBV30 combines with J gene TRBJ2-7; 8 nucleotides agree with TRBD1. Germline loops: CDR1 GTSNPN, CDR2 SVGIG (reference sequence). The CDR3 covers 12 residues. Trimming removed 8 bases from V and 6 bases from J; junction bases left unmatched: 9. The CDR3 here is CAGNRGSIEQYF. CDR3 in DNA: TGTGCCGGGAACAGGGGGTCGATCGAGCAGTACTTC.

This chain joins TRBV27 and TRBJ2-7, with 7 bases identical to TRBD1. CDR3 length equals 14 residues. Germline assignment: CDR1 MNHEY and CDR2 SMNVEV (reference sequence). V was pared by 3 bases and J by 2 bases, with 4 bases of the junction left unmatched. CDR3 sequence: CASSFETGPYEQYF. CDR3 sequence (DNA): TGTGCCAGCAGTTTTGAGACAGGGCCCTACGAGCAGTACTTC.

The chain recombines TRBV11-2 with TRBJ2-2; tentative D call: TRBD1 (5 bases). The germline V and J ends were trimmed by 5 bases and 1 base, with 11 bases remaining between them. The CDR3 loop spans 15 amino acids. Germline lookup yields CDR1 SGHAT and CDR2 FQNNGV. The CDR3 reads CASSLGHQNTGELFF. The CDR3 DNA reads as TGTGCCAGCAGCCTCGGACACCAGAACACCGGGGAGCTGTTTTTT.

V and J are TRBV9 and TRBJ1-5, with 7 positions matching TRBD1. Germline values: CDR1 SGDLS, CDR2 YYNGEE. Trimming at V came to 4 bases and at J to 3 bases, leaving 7 bases not matched to a gene. This CDR3 has 15 amino acids. The DNA of the CDR3 is TGTGCCAGCAGCAAATGGGACAGAAACAATCAGCCCCAGCATTTT. As protein: CASSKWDRNNQPQHF.

This clone appeared a few times. The rearrangement links TRBV7-9 to TRBJ2-7; D remains ambiguous. Germline CDR1 reads SEHNR; CDR2 reads FQNEAQ (reference sequence). The CDR3 contains 15 residues. The V end lost 0 bases, the J end lost 0 bases, and 9 bases lay between the germline ends. The CDR3, as DNA: TGTGCCAGCAGCTTAGCGGCAGGAAGCTCCTACGAGCAGTACTTC. Amino acids: CASSLAAGSSYEQYF.

The rearrangement joins TRBV6-5 to TRBJ1-2; possible D gene TRBD1, 5 bases. The germline gives CDR1 MNHEY, CDR2 SVGAGI. This CDR3 spans 15 amino acids. V was cut by 7 bases and J by 5 bases, with 20 bases left in between. CDR3 loop: CASNRNGAGGYGYTF. The CDR3 DNA sequence: TGTGCCAGCAATCGTAATGGGGCGGGGGGTTATGGCTACACCTTC.

This chain links TRBV6-1 with TRBJ2-5, with D possibly TRBD2 on 6 matching bases. Between the trimmed V and J ends, which lost 6 bases and 4 bases, there was a span of 15 bases. CDR1 is MNHNS, CDR2 SASEGT, per germline. The CDR3 is made up of 14 amino acids. The CDR3 region has the DNA TGTGCCAGCAGCCCCTACGGGGGTGGAGAGACCCAGTACTTC. It is translated as CASSPYGGGETQYF.

This chain connects TRBV2 to TRBJ2-5; D call uncertain. Trimming took 7 bases from V and 5 from J, leaving 5 bases between them. The CDR3 consists of 10 residues. Per the germline V gene, CDR1 is SNHLY and CDR2 is FYNNEI. The CDR3 DNA sequence: TGTGCCAGCATGCGTGAGACCCAGTACTTC. Residues: CASMRETQYF.

The gene calls are TRBV5-5 and TRBJ2-1; 10 bases map to TRBD2. After removal of 2 bases from V and 5 bases from J, the junction contained 1 base not matched to a gene. The germline V gene has CDR1 SGHKS and CDR2 YYEKEE (reference sequence). The CDR3 covers 14 residues. The CDR3 region has the DNA TGTGCCAGCAGCTTAGCGGGGGGGCACAATGAGCAGTTCTTC. It is translated as CASSLAGGHNEQFF.

This chain uses TRBV9 with TRBJ1-5, with TRBD1 matching over 7 bases. In germline, CDR1 is SGDLS, CDR2 YYNGEE. The CDR3 has 14 residues. V was pared by 2 bases and J by 9 bases, with 8 bases of the junction left unmatched. CDR3 bases: TGTGCCAGCAGCGTTGGGACAGACCTGGGGCCCCAGCATTTT. It codes for CASSVGTDLGPQHF.

The chain links TRBV5-5 to TRBJ2-5, with 12 bases that match TRBD2. This CDR3 has 17 amino acids. V was pared by 1 base and J by 3 bases, with 7 bases of the junction left unmatched. Germline V gene data show CDR1 as SGHKS and CDR2 as YYEKEE (reference sequence). In DNA, the CDR3 is TGTGCCAGCAGCTTGCCTAGCGGGGGGGCAGGGGAAGAGACCCAGTACTTC. Residues: CASSLPSGGAGEETQYF.

This clone was picked up a small number of times. CDR3 sequence (DNA): TGTGCCAGCAGTTATGGAACAGGGCATGTCGGGGAGCTGTTTTTT. Translation gives CASSYGTGHVGELFF. The rearrangement uses TRBV6-5 and TRBJ2-2, with a weak D call TRBD1 (6 bases). The CDR3 is made up of 15 amino acids. With 3 bases removed from V and 7 bases from J, the gap between germline ends came to 15 bases. The germline CDR1 and CDR2 sequences are MNHEY and SVGAGI.

The V and J genes are TRBV27 and TRBJ1-3; 7 bases line up with TRBD1. Germline trimming cut 5 bases from V and 4 bases from J; bases unmatched to any gene: 5. There are 14 residues in the CDR3. Germline V lookup: CDR1 MNHEY, CDR2 SMNVEV (reference sequence). CDR3 region: CASSDWTGGNTIYF. The CDR3 coding sequence is TGTGCCAGCAGTGACTGGACAGGCGGAAACACCATATATTTT.

The chain carries TRBV30 and TRBJ1-5, with D tentatively TRBD1 (5 bases). CDR1 and CDR2 from the germline V gene are GTSNPN and SVGIG (reference sequence). The CDR3 runs to 13 residues. V shed 2 bases and J shed 7 bases, with 12 bases lying between them. CDR3 amino acids: CAWSSQGYQPQHF. CDR3 sequence (DNA): TGTGCCTGGAGTAGCCAGGGTTACCAGCCCCAGCATTTT.

The rearrangement joins TRBV4-1 to TRBJ1-6, with TRBD1 matching over 8 bases. After removal of 0 bases from V and 0 bases from J, the junction contained 4 bases not matched to a gene. The CDR3 runs to 18 residues. Germline V CDR1 and CDR2: MGHRA, YSYEKL. The CDR3 sequence: CASSQDAGQGSYNSPLHF. As DNA, the CDR3 is TGCGCCAGCAGCCAAGATGCCGGACAGGGCTCCTATAATTCACCCCTCCACTTT.

The rearrangement joins TRBV5-4 to TRBJ2-7; possible D gene TRBD2, 5 bases. Between the trimmed V and J ends, which lost 4 bases and 7 bases, there was a span of 18 bases. The CDR3 is made up of 14 amino acids. Germline V gene sequence: CDR1 SGHNT, CDR2 YYREEE (reference sequence). CDR3 nucleotides: TGTGCCAGCAGCCAAAGGACTGTCAGCGAGGAGCAGTACTTC. Its protein product is CASSQRTVSEEQYF.

The sample holds one count of this clone. This chain connects TRBV7-2 to TRBJ2-3, with a weak D call TRBD2 (5 bases). V lost 5 bases and J lost 3, with 18 bases in between. CDR3 length: 16 residues. Germline V CDR1 and CDR2: SGHTA, FQGNSA. CDR3 bases: TGTGCCAGCAGCCCCCCAGGCCTCCGGGGAACAGATACGCAGTATTTT. Translated: CASSPPGLRGTDTQYF.

This chain uses TRBV9 with TRBJ1-3; TRBD1 agrees at 7 bases. Germline CDR1 and CDR2: SGDLS and YYNGEE. The CDR3 is 17 residues long. The V and J ends lost 0 bases and 0 bases, in that order; junction bases with no gene match: 6. The CDR3 coding sequence is TGTGCCAGCAGCGTAGGAACAGGGGCGAACTCTGGAAACACCATATATTTT. Translation: CASSVGTGANSGNTIYF.

The chain joins TRBV27 to TRBJ1-2; the match to TRBD1 covers 7 bases. This CDR3 has 12 residues. Looked up from germline, CDR1 is MNHEY and CDR2 is SMNVEV (reference sequence). J was trimmed by 2 bases and V by 9 bases; bases with no gene match: 3. The CDR3 bases are TGTGCCAGTCCGGGACAGAACTATGGCTACACCTTC. Its protein is CASPGQNYGYTF.

The gene calls are TRBV2 and TRBJ2-3; D is ambiguous. Germline values: CDR1 SNHLY, CDR2 FYNNEI. With 7 bases removed from V and 0 bases from J, the gap between germline ends came to 2 bases. There are 11 residues in the CDR3. CDR3 amino acids: CASTSTDTQYF. The CDR3, as DNA: TGTGCCAGCACTAGCACAGATACGCAGTATTTT.

In the case of this clone: Being one base from a much bigger clone, this may be a read error. The chain employs TRBV7-3 and TRBJ2-2, with D uncertain. Germline V lookup: CDR1 SGHTA, CDR2 FQGTGA. Trimming took 6 bases from V and 1 from J, leaving 6 bases between them. This CDR3 is 13 amino acids long. CDR3 sequence (DNA): TGTGCCAGCAGTCCAGGGAACACCGGGGAGCTGTTTTTT. This gives the protein CASSPGNTGELFF. The full variable domain, in which reference TRBV7-3 and TRBJ2-2 provide the parts outside the CDR3, is GAGVSQTPSNKVTEKGKYVELRCDPISGHTALYWYRQSLGQGPEFLIYFQGTGAADDSGLPNDRFFAVRPEGSVSTLKIQRTERGDSAVYLCASSPGNTGELFFGEGSRLTVL.

This clone has a handful of counts. The V gene is TRBV2, the J gene TRBJ2-7; D is perhaps TRBD2 (6 bases). Germline V gives CDR1 SNHLY, CDR2 FYNNEI. Trimming pared 5 bases from V and 0 bases from J, leaving 11 bases between. CDR3 length: 14 residues. As DNA, the CDR3 is TGTGCCAGCAGTTCCGACGGGAGCTCCTACGAGCAGTACTTC. Its protein product is CASSSDGSSYEQYF. The full variable domain, in which reference TRBV2 and TRBJ2-7 provide the parts outside the CDR3, is EPEVTQTPSHQVTQMGQEVILRCVPISNHLYFYWYRQILGQKVEFLVSFYNNEISEKSEIFDDQFSVERPDGSNFTLKIRSTKLEDSAMYFCASSSDGSSYEQYFGPGTRLTVT.

J is TRBJ1-3 and V is TRBV28; D call uncertain. From germline, CDR1 is MDHEN and CDR2 SYDVKM. This CDR3 has 13 amino acids. The germline V and J ends were trimmed by 7 bases and 0 bases, with 7 bases remaining between them. CDR3 bases: TGTGCCAGCACCTCCCCCTCTGGAAACACCATATATTTT. This codes for CASTSPSGNTIYF.

The V call is TRBV7-6, the J call TRBJ2-5; 11 nucleotides match TRBD2. The germline V gene encodes CDR1 SGHVS and CDR2 FNYEAQ. This CDR3 region has 16 residues. The junction had 7 bases not matched to a gene; V was cut back by 5 bases and J by 2 bases. CDR3 sequence (DNA): TGTGCCAGCAGCCCAAATGGACTAGCGGGTCAAGAGACCCAGTACTTC. This codes for CASSPNGLAGQETQYF. Supplemented by reference TRBV7-6 and TRBJ2-5, the full variable domain reads GAGVSQSPRYKVTKRGQDVALRCDPISGHVSLYWYRQALGQGPEFLTYFNYEAQQDKSGLPNDRFSAERPEGSISTLTIQRTEQRDSAMYRCASSPNGLAGQETQYFGPGTRLLVL.

The chain employs TRBV4-3 and TRBJ1-5, with TRBD1 matching 7 bases. CDR3 length: 17 residues. Trimming took 2 bases from V and 4 from J; bases not matched to a gene: 11. Germline V gene data show CDR1 as LGHNA and CDR2 as YSLEER. CDR3 in amino acids: CASSQRFRQGPNQPQHF. The DNA for the CDR3 is TGCGCCAGCAGCCAAAGATTCAGACAGGGACCTAATCAGCCCCAGCATTTT.

This sequence joins TRBV5-3 and TRBJ1-5, with 10 bases that match TRBD1. Being an ORF, TRBV5-3 has a function that is uncertain. Trimming cost V 2 bases and J 3 bases; bases outside gene matches: 11. This CDR3 contains 18 residues. The CDR3 loop reads CARSFFRTGGKFNQPQHF. The CDR3 coding sequence is TGTGCCAGAAGCTTCTTCAGGACAGGGGGGAAATTCAATCAGCCCCAGCATTTT.